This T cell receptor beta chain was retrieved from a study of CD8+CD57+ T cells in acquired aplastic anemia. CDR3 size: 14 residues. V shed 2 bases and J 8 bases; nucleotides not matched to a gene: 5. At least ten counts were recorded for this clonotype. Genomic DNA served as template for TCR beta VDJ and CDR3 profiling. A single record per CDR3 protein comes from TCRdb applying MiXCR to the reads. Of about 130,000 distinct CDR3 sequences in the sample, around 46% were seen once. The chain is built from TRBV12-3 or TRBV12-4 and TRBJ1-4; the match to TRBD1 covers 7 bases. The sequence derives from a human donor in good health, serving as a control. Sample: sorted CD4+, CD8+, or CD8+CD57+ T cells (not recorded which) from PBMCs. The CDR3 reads CASSLNRGYEKLFF. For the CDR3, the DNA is TGTGCCAGCAGTTTAAACAGGGGTTACGAAAAACTGTTTTTT.